A single sample is the source of the 20 T cell receptor beta chains below, sequenced in a study of CD4 T cells in relation to SARS-CoV-2 and coronaviruses. Sequencing was performed with immunoSEQ multiplex PCR; in TCRdb, only in-frame clones are kept and a portion is missing. The data hold under 30,000 clones, with around three quarters observed a single time. Their target antigens are unknown. The unexposed donors gave CD4+ T cells in about 2011-2019, prior to COVID-19. After approximately 10 days of culture, CD4+ T cells were isolated. Sequences were obtained from CD4+ T cells from PBMCs, cultured in vitro. The source is a human donor in good health.

This chain connects TRBV12-3 or TRBV12-4 to TRBJ1-4; TRBD1 agrees at 9 bases. J gave up 7 bases and V 5 bases, and 2 bases lay outside the gene matches. This CDR3 is 13 amino acids long. For the CDR3, the DNA is TGTGCCAGCAGTCGACAGGGGGGTGAAAAACTGTTTTTT. Encoded protein: CASSRQGGEKLFF.

The chain couples TRBV6-5 to TRBJ1-6; possibly TRBD1 for D (5 bases). V shed 2 bases and J shed 9 bases, with 11 bases lying between them. This CDR3 is 14 amino acids long. The germline gives CDR1 MNHEY, CDR2 SVGAGI. The CDR3 bases are TGTGCCAGCAGTTACGAGGGGAGGGGTTCACCCCTCCACTTT. This translates into CASSYEGRGSPLHF.

The genes are TRBV19 and TRBJ1-2; 8 positions agree with TRBD1. Germline assignment: CDR1 LNHDA and CDR2 SQIVND (reference sequence). V lost 4 bases and J lost 7; bases outside the gene matches: 14. This CDR3 is built from 16 residues. CDR3 residues: CASSNSGQGFSFGYTF. CDR3 bases: TGTGCCAGTAGTAATTCTGGACAGGGATTTTCCTTTGGCTACACCTTC.

The V and J genes are TRBV5-1 and TRBJ2-1, with 9 bases identical to TRBD2. The germline CDR1 and CDR2 sequences are SGHRS and YFSETQ. This CDR3 has 16 amino acids. Losses at the gene ends were 1 base for V and 5 bases for J; bases not matched to a gene: 7. Written as DNA, the CDR3 is TGCGCCAGCAGCTTGCCCCGACTAGCGGTTGACAATGAGCAGTTCTTC. Its protein is CASSLPRLAVDNEQFF.

This clone was detected only a few times. The chain couples TRBV19 to TRBJ2-1, with TRBD1 identical over 7 bases. This CDR3 is 15 amino acids long. Germline V gene data show CDR1 as LNHDA and CDR2 as SQIVND (reference sequence). V shed 3 bases, J shed 5 bases, and the junction held 7 bases outside the gene matches. The CDR3 nucleotides are TGTGCCAGTAGTATCCTGGGGACAGCCAACAATGAGCAGTTCTTC. Translation gives CASSILGTANNEQFF.

This chain joins TRBV9 and TRBJ2-5; TRBD1 aligns across 7 bases. Per the germline V gene, CDR1 is SGDLS and CDR2 is YYNGEE. The junction had 3 bases not matched to a gene; V was cut back by 0 bases and J by 4 bases. The CDR3 runs 14 residues. The CDR3 region has the DNA TGTGCCAGCAGCGTAGAAGGGGGCGGAGAGACCCAGTACTTC. This gives the protein CASSVEGGGETQYF.

V usage is TRBV7-2 and J usage is TRBJ1-3, with D maybe TRBD1 (5 bases). Germline V lookup: CDR1 SGHTA, CDR2 FQGNSA. The CDR3 covers 16 residues. V lost 5 bases, J lost 0 bases, and 14 bases lay in between. The CDR3 nucleotides are TGTGCCAGCAGCCTGACAGTACCGAACTCTGGAAACACCATATATTTT. Translated, it gives CASSLTVPNSGNTIYF. The whole variable domain, remainder taken from reference TRBV7-2 and TRBJ1-3, is GAGVSQSPSNKVTEKGKDVELRCDPISGHTALYWYRQSLGQGLEFLIYFQGNSAPDKSGLPSDRFSAERTGGSVSTLTIQRTQQEDSAVYLCASSLTVPNSGNTIYFGEGSWLTVV.

The V gene is TRBV29-1, the J gene TRBJ2-5, with 12 nucleotides matching TRBD2. This CDR3 comprises 14 residues. Trimming removed 7 bases from V and 0 bases from J; junction bases left unmatched: 3. CDR1 and CDR2 (germline): SQVTM, ANQGSEA. CDR3 loop: CSGRLAGDQETQYF. The CDR3 DNA is TGCAGCGGGAGACTAGCGGGAGACCAAGAGACCCAGTACTTC.

The genes are TRBV18 and TRBJ2-7; D gene unclear. Trimming took 5 bases from V and 5 from J, leaving 7 bases between them. Germline CDR1 is KGHSH and CDR2 is LQKENI. The CDR3 runs to 11 residues. CDR3 DNA sequence: TGTGCCAGCTCAACCGGAAACGAGCAGTACTTC. As protein: CASSTGNEQYF.

This clone appeared a single time. This chain uses TRBV25-1 with TRBJ2-7; 9 nucleotides agree with TRBD2. The ends lost 6 bases at V and 3 bases at J; junction bases unmatched: 3. From germline, CDR1 is MGHDK and CDR2 SYGVNS. This CDR3 is 13 amino acids long. The CDR3 protein is CASSPSGDYEQYF. CDR3 bases: TGTGCCAGCAGCCCTAGCGGGGACTACGAGCAGTACTTC.

The CDR3 loop reads CASSLEPGLEAFF. CDR3 sequence (DNA): TGTGCCAGCAGCTTAGAACCAGGCCTTGAAGCTTTCTTT. The V call is TRBV7-2, the J call TRBJ1-1; unclear D gene. V gave up 1 base and J gave up 7 bases, with 10 bases separating them. Germline CDR1 reads SGHTA; CDR2 reads FQGNSA. The CDR3 sequence is 13 residues long.

The chain couples TRBV7-3 to TRBJ2-3; D possibly matches TRBD1 or TRBD2 (5 bases each). Germline CDR1 is SGHTA and CDR2 is FQGTGA. The CDR3 is 12 residues long. The V gene lost 5 bases and the J gene lost 5 bases, with 8 bases spanning the gap. CDR3 nucleotide sequence: TGTGCCAGCAGCCGAGGGGAAGATACGCAGTATTTT. This encodes CASSRGEDTQYF.

The chain is built from TRBV2 and TRBJ2-7; no firm D call. The CDR3 spans 15 residues. Germline assignment: CDR1 SNHLY and CDR2 FYNNEI. Between the trimmed V and J ends, which lost 1 base and 0 bases, there was a span of 10 bases. As DNA, the CDR3 is TGTGCCAGCAGTGAAGGAGCCCACTACTCCTACGAGCAGTACTTC. Protein product: CASSEGAHYSYEQYF.

The table lists this clone with a few counts. The J gene is TRBJ1-1, the V gene TRBV27; D might be TRBD1 (5 bases). The V gene lost 8 bases and the J gene lost 5 bases, with 18 bases spanning the gap. CDR1 MNHEY and CDR2 SMNVEV come from the germline V gene (reference sequence). CDR3 length equals 14 residues. DNA of the CDR3: TGTGCCAGCGCACCATCAAGGGGCGAAACTGAAGCTTTCTTT. Translated, it gives CASAPSRGETEAFF.

This clone turned up a few times. The CDR3 loop reads CASSRGPRVLVFYEQYF. CDR3 sequence (DNA): TGTGCCAGCAGCCGCGGCCCCCGGGTCTTAGTCTTCTACGAGCAGTACTTC. The chain uses TRBV6-2 or TRBV6-3 and TRBJ2-7; D is unresolved. Trimming took off 6 bases at V and 3 bases at J, with 24 bases between the two ends. Looked up from germline, CDR1 is MNHEY and CDR2 is SVGEGT. CDR3 length: 17 amino acids.

The chain is built from TRBV10-3 and TRBJ2-5; maybe TRBD2 (5 bases). Germline V gene lookup returns CDR1 ENHRY and CDR2 SYGVKD. V lost 3 bases, J lost 5 bases, and 13 bases lay in between. CDR3 size: 14 residues. The DNA for the CDR3 is TGTGCCATCAGTGATTCGTGGGAGTGGGAGACCCAGTACTTC. It codes for CAISDSWEWETQYF.

In DNA form, the CDR3 reads TGTGCCAGCAGTGCCCGACTAGCGGGAGAGAGCACGCAGTATTTT. Its translation is CASSARLAGESTQYF. This chain uses TRBV6-2 or TRBV6-3 with TRBJ2-3; 12 bases align to TRBD2. The CDR3 is 15 residues long. The V segment lost 5 bases and the J segment 9 bases; nucleotides outside the gene matches: 9. Per germline, CDR1 MNHEY and CDR2 SVGEGT.

The chain recombines TRBV5-1 with TRBJ1-1; D gene uncertain. Trimming cost V 4 bases and J 0 bases, with 7 bases left between them. The CDR3 contains 13 residues. Germline values: CDR1 SGHRS, CDR2 YFSETQ. CDR3 coding DNA: TGCGCCAGCAGCCTCCACATGAACACTGAAGCTTTCTTT. Translating it yields CASSLHMNTEAFF.

This CDR3 is CASSFETGDEQYF. DNA for the CDR3: TGCGCCAGCAGCTTTGAAACAGGGGACGAGCAGTACTTC. V usage is TRBV5-1 and J usage is TRBJ2-7; 7 positions agree with TRBD1. The CDR3 runs 13 residues. The J segment lost 5 bases and the V segment lost 2 bases, leaving 4 bases of the junction unmatched. CDR1 and CDR2 (germline): SGHRS, YFSETQ.

This rearrangement joins TRBV5-1 to TRBJ2-5, with D unclear. Germline CDR1 and CDR2: SGHRS and YFSETQ. Trimming removed 0 bases from V and 5 bases from J, with 11 bases in between. This CDR3 spans 14 amino acids. As DNA, the CDR3 is TGCGCCAGCAGCTTGGAAGGCAGGTCTGAGACCCAGTACTTC. Amino acids: CASSLEGRSETQYF.